The text below deals with one T cell receptor beta chain. Its antigen is unidentified. This CDR3 comprises 16 residues. CDR1 and CDR2 from the germline V gene are SGHRS and YFSETQ. These data belong to a study of monozygotic twins with inflammatory bowel disease. Study observations and caveats: Background noise in patient repertoires may stem from differing immunosuppressive treatments.

Total RNA amounting to approximately 3,500 ng went into each TCR library. TCRdb reprocessed the 5' RACE reads and reports one entry per CDR3 protein, with no DNA. The repertoire table contains 400,000 or so distinct CDR3 sequences. Material for sequencing was blood. This receptor was identified in a human donor with ulcerative colitis or Crohn's disease, or a healthy co-twin of an affected twin (not recorded which). The chain uses TRBV5-1 and TRBJ1-4. CDR3: CASSHGPSRGDEKLFF.